This TCR beta chain was captured in a study of blood T cell repertoires in COVID-19. Study at large: Researchers got acute and convalescent COVID-19 samples from the United States, Italy and Spain. PBMCs, B-cell-depleted T cells, or T cells provided the cDNA or gDNA that made up the material.

Original processing notes: Reference gene primers were amplified, and this amplification served to estimate nucleated cell counts. The protocol was immunoSEQ multiplex PCR, while the TCRdb copy is restricted to in-frame clones and leaves out a portion. For V, J and clone size, that table is used; D and trimming come from the DNA. This table has about 60,000 clones, 86% appearing once. CDR1 is SGHTA, CDR2 FQGNSA, per germline. This CDR3 has 11 residues. Trimming took off 5 bases at V and 7 bases at J, with 6 bases between the two ends. The sample consisted of peripheral blood. The gene calls are TRBV7-2 and TRBJ2-1; D is unresolved. The TCR was taken from a man between 40 and 49 years old with acute or convalescent COVID-19. The CDR3 DNA follows: TGTGCCAGCAGCCCCGGGAATGAGCAGTTCTTC. Encoded protein: CASSPGNEQFF.